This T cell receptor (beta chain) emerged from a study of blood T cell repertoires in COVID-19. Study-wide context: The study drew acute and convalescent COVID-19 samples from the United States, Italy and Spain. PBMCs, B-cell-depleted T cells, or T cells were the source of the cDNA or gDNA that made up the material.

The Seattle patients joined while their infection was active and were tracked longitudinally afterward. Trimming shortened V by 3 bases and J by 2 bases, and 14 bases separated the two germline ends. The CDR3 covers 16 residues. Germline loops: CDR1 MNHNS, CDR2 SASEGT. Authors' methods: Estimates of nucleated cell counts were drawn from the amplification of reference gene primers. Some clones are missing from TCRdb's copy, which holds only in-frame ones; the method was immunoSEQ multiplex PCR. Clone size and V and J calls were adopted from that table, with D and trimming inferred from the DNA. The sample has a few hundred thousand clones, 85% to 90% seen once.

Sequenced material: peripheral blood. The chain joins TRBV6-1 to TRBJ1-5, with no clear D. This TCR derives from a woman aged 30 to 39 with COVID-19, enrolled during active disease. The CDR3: CASSEVGGLGNQPQHF. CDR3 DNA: TGTGCCAGCAGTGAGGTTGGAGGGTTGGGCAATCAGCCCCAGCATTTT.